The 7 T cell receptor beta chains reported below all come from one sample, sequenced in a study of cytomegalovirus exposure and HLA in healthy donors. PCR involved 60 Vbeta and 13 Jbeta primers. Profiling relied on immunoSEQ multiplex PCR, and the TCRdb table lists in-frame clones only, not all of them. The repertoire holds a few hundred thousand clones, with about four fifths as singletons. What was sequenced was PBMCs. The origin of the receptors is a girl aged 2 to 10 in good health and CMV-seronegative.

The table lists this clone with a few counts. The chain uses TRBV2 and TRBJ1-2, with D tentatively TRBD1 (6 bases). From germline, CDR1 is SNHLY and CDR2 FYNNEI. The V end was cut by 2 bases, the J end by 4 bases, with 20 bases between. The CDR3 loop spans 17 amino acids. CDR3 protein: CASSEWGQLLATYGYTF. The DNA of the CDR3 is TGTGCCAGCAGTGAATGGGGACAACTTCTCGCCACCTATGGCTACACCTTC.

The chain links TRBV28 to TRBJ1-2; no definite D call. The CDR3 extends over 15 amino acids. The germline CDR1 and CDR2 sequences are MDHEN and SYDVKM. V was shortened by 5 bases and J by 6 bases, with 19 bases between the two germline ends. DNA for the CDR3: TGTGCCAGCAGTCCGCACCCAATCAGGAGGGATGGCTACACCTTC. Encoded protein: CASSPHPIRRDGYTF.

CDR3 amino acids: CSATWTGGRYEQYF. Here the CDR3 DNA reads TGCAGCGCCACCTGGACAGGGGGTCGGTACGAGCAGTACTTC. This chain joins TRBV29-1 and TRBJ2-7, with TRBD1 matching over 10 bases. The germline V gene has CDR1 SQVTM and CDR2 ANQGSEA. The CDR3 covers 14 residues. V lost 7 bases, J lost 4 bases, and 10 bases stayed unmatched.

The chain is built from TRBV7-2 and TRBJ2-2; perhaps TRBD1 as D (5 bases). Looked up from germline, CDR1 is SGHTA and CDR2 is FQGNSA. The CDR3 is 13 residues long. Between the trimmed V and J ends, which lost 2 bases and 5 bases, there was a span of 6 bases. The CDR3 spells CASSLKGTGELFF. In DNA form, the CDR3 reads TGTGCCAGCAGCTTAAAGGGGACCGGGGAGCTGTTTTTT. The complete variable domain, with remaining parts taken from reference TRBV7-2 and TRBJ2-2, reads GAGVSQSPSNKVTEKGKDVELRCDPISGHTALYWYRQSLGQGLEFLIYFQGNSAPDKSGLPSDRFSAERTGGSVSTLTIQRTQQEDSAVYLCASSLKGTGELFFGEGSRLTVL.

A few counts support this clone. The chain couples TRBV28 to TRBJ2-1, with D possibly matching TRBD1 (6 bases). The germline V gene has CDR1 MDHEN and CDR2 SYDVKM. The CDR3 runs 11 residues. The V end was cut by 2 bases, the J end by 12 bases, with 8 bases between. The DNA for the CDR3 is TGTGCCAGCAGTTTAGGGGGCGTGCAGTTCTTC. Amino acids: CASSLGGVQFF.

This chain joins TRBV4-1 and TRBJ1-5; no clear D gene. The CDR3 is 17 amino acids. V lost 1 base to trimming and J lost 3 bases, with 16 bases between them. Looked up from germline, CDR1 is MGHRA and CDR2 is YSYEKL. The DNA of the CDR3 is TGCGCCAGCAGCCAAGTTCTCGACGGGAATGTCAATCAGCCCCAGCATTTT. This encodes CASSQVLDGNVNQPQHF.

The rearrangement links TRBV18 to TRBJ2-5; D is undetermined. This CDR3 has 12 amino acids. Trimming stripped 3 bases from V and 4 bases from J, with 6 bases between. Germline CDR1 reads KGHSH; CDR2 reads LQKENI. The CDR3 region has the DNA TGTGCCAGCTCACCGCGCGGAGAGACCCAGTACTTC. Its translation: CASSPRGETQYF.